Shown below are 23 T cell receptor beta chains from a single sample sequenced in a study of regulatory T cells in long-lasting Graves disease. Arm-PCR with iRepertoire HTBI primers amplified the CDR3 regions for these TCR beta libraries. In TCRdb, the multiplex PCR reads were re-called with MiXCR into one record per CDR3 protein. Among 400,000 to 550,000 distinct CDR3 sequences listed, 15% to 20% were seen once. Time point in this sample: newly diagnosed GD, antithyroid drugs for less than 3 months. PBMCs provided the RNA from which the TCR library was made. These sequences were also reported in another study, on T cells in Graves' hyperthyroidism and ophthalmopathy.

This specimen was peripheral blood mononuclear cells (PBMCs), taken at new diagnosis, from a patient treated with antithyroid drugs. Every receptor here comes from a woman between 25 and 40 years old with Graves disease.

There are a few counts of this clonotype. V usage is TRBV10-3 and J usage is TRBJ2-3; a possible D gene is TRBD2 (6 bases). Per the germline V gene, CDR1 is ENHRY and CDR2 is SYGVKD. This CDR3 spans 14 amino acids. V lost 4 bases and J lost 0, with 8 bases in between. In DNA, the CDR3 is TGTGCCATCAGTGCGGAGGGGAGCACAGATACGCAGTATTTT. Amino acids: CAISAEGSTDTQYF.

This clonotype was counted ten times or more. The CDR3 region is CASSQVEEFHEQYF. The DNA for the CDR3 is TGTGCCAGCAGCCAAGTAGAAGAGTTCCACGAGCAGTACTTC. The rearrangement joins TRBV14 to TRBJ2-7; D call uncertain. The germline V and J ends were trimmed by 1 base and 5 bases, with 12 bases remaining between them. Per the germline V gene, CDR1 is SGHDN and CDR2 is FVKESK. The CDR3 is made up of 14 amino acids.

This clonotype was recorded a few times. V and J are TRBV29-1 and TRBJ1-1, with D possibly being TRBD1 (6 bases). The ends were cut back, 4 bases at V and 0 bases at J, with 15 bases in the middle. Germline lookup yields CDR1 SQVTM and CDR2 ANQGSEA. The CDR3 is made up of 15 amino acids. CDR3 bases: TGCAGCGTTGGGGGGGGGCAGGGAGTGAACACTGAAGCTTTCTTT. It specifies CSVGGGQGVNTEAFF.

The chain joins TRBV29-1 to TRBJ2-1; TRBD2 might be the D (6 bases). The V end was cut by 7 bases, the J end by 4 bases, with 17 bases between. The CDR3 is 14 amino acids. The germline gives CDR1 SQVTM, CDR2 ANQGSEA. CDR3 sequence (DNA): TGCAGCGCCCCCGGGACTGTACGATACAATGAGCAGTTCTTC. Translation gives CSAPGTVRYNEQFF.

J is TRBJ1-6 and V is TRBV28; D uncertain. The germline V gene encodes CDR1 MDHEN and CDR2 SYDVKM. This CDR3 has 15 residues. Trimming took 4 bases from V and 10 from J, leaving 17 bases between them. In DNA form, the CDR3 reads TGTGCCAGCAGTTCTCTGGCGGAGGAGGGATCACCCCTCCACTTT. Protein: CASSSLAEEGSPLHF.

Comments on this clonotype: This sequence may be a read error, since a much larger clone differs from it by one base. The chain couples TRBV27 to TRBJ2-7; 10 bases are shared with TRBD2. The CDR3 extends over 15 amino acids. The germline CDR1 and CDR2 sequences are MNHEY and SMNVEV (reference sequence). CDR3 residues: CAGSQAQSGRGEQYF. The DNA of the CDR3 is TGTGCCGGCAGTCAGGCCCAAAGCGGGAGGGGCGAGCAGTACTTC.

This clonotype was observed a handful of times. The chain carries TRBV14 and TRBJ2-7; maybe TRBD1 (6 bases). Germline assignment: CDR1 SGHDN and CDR2 FVKESK. The CDR3 has 18 residues. V was cut by 4 bases and J by 4 bases, with 26 bases left in between. The CDR3 loop is CASSPEKLTGTPYYEQYF. Here the CDR3 DNA reads TGTGCCAGCAGCCCCGAAAAACTGACCGGGACACCGTATTACGAGCAGTACTTC.

CDR3 DNA sequence: TGTGCCAGCCGCCTACCCGGGGCGGGAGTCTATGAGCAGTTCTTC. As protein: CASRLPGAGVYEQFF. The rearrangement links TRBV27 to TRBJ2-1; TRBD2 matches 7 bases. The V segment lost 8 bases and the J segment 8 bases; nucleotides outside the gene matches: 15. Looked up from germline, CDR1 is MNHEY and CDR2 is SMNVEV (reference sequence). The length of the CDR3 is 15 residues.

Many counts were recorded for this clonotype. The chain links TRBV29-1 to TRBJ2-7; no definite D call. This CDR3 is built from 14 residues. Germline loops: CDR1 SQVTM, CDR2 ANQGSEA. V lost 0 bases to trimming and J lost 3 bases, with 12 bases between them. The CDR3, as DNA: TGCAGCGTTGAAGACTCCTCAGGTCGCTACGAGCAGTACTTC. It specifies CSVEDSSGRYEQYF.

In its sample, this clonotype was seen many times. The chain couples TRBV2 to TRBJ1-5, with D unresolved. In germline, CDR1 is SNHLY, CDR2 FYNNEI. The CDR3 is made up of 11 amino acids. Trimming stripped 6 bases from V and 8 bases from J, with 8 bases between. DNA of the CDR3: TGTGCCAGCAGGGTCGGTGAGCCCCAGCATTTT. Amino acids: CASRVGEPQHF.

At least ten counts were recorded for this clonotype. The chain couples TRBV4-1 to TRBJ2-3, with 10 positions matching TRBD1. V gave up 7 bases and J gave up 0 bases; unmatched junction bases: 4. Germline V lookup: CDR1 MGHRA, CDR2 YSYEKL. The CDR3 loop spans 15 amino acids. CDR3 in amino acids: CASNRDRGSTDTQYF. Here the CDR3 DNA reads TGCGCCAGCAACCGGGACAGGGGTAGCACAGATACGCAGTATTTT.

The V and J genes are TRBV7-2 and TRBJ2-2, with D unresolved. Germline V gene lookup returns CDR1 SGHTA and CDR2 FQGNSA. V lost 3 bases and J 1 base, leaving 12 bases between the germline ends. CDR3 length equals 16 residues. The DNA for the CDR3 is TGTGCCAGCAGCTTTGTCGGTCTGATGAACACCGGGGAGCTGTTTTTT. Translated: CASSFVGLMNTGELFF.

This chain joins TRBV9 and TRBJ2-7; D might be TRBD1 (5 bases). The CDR3 is made up of 13 amino acids. Germline V gene data show CDR1 as SGDLS and CDR2 as YYNGEE. Trimming shortened V by 3 bases and J by 3 bases, and 10 bases separated the two germline ends. Here the CDR3 DNA reads TGTGCCAGCAGCGACGACAGTTACTACGAGCAGTACTTC. As protein: CASSDDSYYEQYF.

This clonotype appeared many times. The chain joins TRBV6-1 to TRBJ2-3; 7 nucleotides line up with TRBD1. Germline-derived CDR1 and CDR2 are MNHNS and SASEGT. V lost 6 bases, J lost 2 bases, and 11 bases stayed unmatched. This CDR3 has 16 residues. The CDR3 DNA sequence: TGTGCCAGCAGCCAGACAGGGATGGTGTCCACAGATACGCAGTATTTT. It codes for CASSQTGMVSTDTQYF.

This clonotype was observed many times. The chain has TRBV24-1 and TRBJ2-1; 8 nucleotides match TRBD1. Trimming took 4 bases from V and 0 from J; bases not matched to a gene: 13. Germline V lookup: CDR1 KGHDR, CDR2 SFDVKD. CDR3 length equals 19 residues. CDR3 in amino acids: CATSESRTGTPRSYNEQFF. Here the CDR3 DNA reads TGTGCCACCAGTGAAAGCAGGACAGGGACACCTCGCTCCTACAATGAGCAGTTCTTC.

This clonotype was seen many times. The chain recombines TRBV7-9 with TRBJ2-5; D is uncertain. Per germline, CDR1 SEHNR and CDR2 FQNEAQ (reference sequence). Trimming pared 1 base from V and 2 bases from J, leaving 11 bases between. This CDR3 has 15 amino acids. CDR3 DNA: TGTGCCAGCAGCTTAGGGCCGCGAGGTCAAGAGACCCAGTACTTC. It encodes CASSLGPRGQETQYF.

Many counts were recorded for this clonotype. V usage is TRBV18 and J usage is TRBJ1-2; 8 bases are shared with TRBD1. J was trimmed by 0 bases and V by 3 bases; bases with no gene match: 9. The CDR3 sequence is 17 residues long. The germline V gene encodes CDR1 KGHSH and CDR2 LQKENI. The CDR3 loop is CASSPRTGGTPNYGYTF. The CDR3 bases are TGTGCCAGCTCACCGAGAACAGGGGGGACTCCTAACTATGGCTACACCTTC. Using reference TRBV18 and TRBJ1-2 for the parts outside the CDR3, the full variable domain is NAGVMQNPRHLVRRRGQEARLRCSPMKGHSHVYWYRQLPEEGLKFMVYLQKENIIDESGMPKERFSAEFPKEGPSILRIQQVVRGDSAAYFCASSPRTGGTPNYGYTFGSGTRLTVV.

This clonotype was counted ten times or more. The junction and the germline gene differ at one end; a read error may be behind it. The chain carries TRBV6-1 and TRBJ2-5; 11 bases fit TRBD2. The CDR3 length is 15 residues. CDR1 and CDR2 from the germline V gene are MNHNS and SASEGT. The CDR3 here is CASSQAGLAEETQYF. The CDR3 DNA is TGTGCCAGCAGTCAAGCGGGACTAGCGGAAGAGACCCAGTACTTC.

This clonotype has at least ten counts. V and J are TRBV2 and TRBJ2-7; TRBD2 aligns across 7 bases. The ends lost 1 base at V and 0 bases at J; junction bases unmatched: 3. There are 15 residues in the CDR3. The germline gives CDR1 SNHLY, CDR2 FYNNEI. For the CDR3, the DNA is TGTGCCAGCAGTGAAGTGGCTAGCGGCTCCTACGAGCAGTACTTC. Protein sequence: CASSEVASGSYEQYF.

The rearrangement joins TRBV6-2 or TRBV6-3 to TRBJ1-4; D possibly corresponds to TRBD1 (6 bases). This CDR3 comprises 15 residues. V was pared by 4 bases and J by 5 bases, with 14 bases between. Germline CDR1 and CDR2: MNHEY and SVGEGT. CDR3 loop: CASSSQGGRNEKLFF. The CDR3 nucleotides are TGTGCCAGCAGTTCCCAAGGGGGGCGGAATGAAAAACTGTTTTTT.

The chain carries TRBV6-2 or TRBV6-3 and TRBJ2-5, with TRBD2 identical over 8 bases. CDR3 size: 13 residues. Germline values: CDR1 MNHEY, CDR2 SVGEGT. V lost 10 bases and J lost 6; bases outside the gene matches: 10. The CDR3 spells CANSLEREQTQYF. CDR3 sequence (DNA): TGTGCCAACTCATTAGAGCGGGAGCAGACCCAGTACTTC.

Turning to this clonotype: At one end the junction does not follow the germline gene, possibly because of a read error. This chain uses TRBV13 with TRBJ1-2; 7 bases are shared with TRBD1. The CDR3 sequence is 14 residues long. Germline loops: CDR1 PRHDT, CDR2 FYEKMQ (reference sequence). CDR3 in amino acids: CASSVGEGADGYTF. The CDR3 nucleotides are TGTGCCAGCAGCGTAGGTGAGGGGGCTGATGGCTACACCTTC.

This chain connects TRBV10-3 to TRBJ1-1; D perhaps matches TRBD1 (6 bases). Trimming cost V 6 bases and J 14 bases, with 22 bases left between them. The CDR3 runs 13 residues. The germline V gene has CDR1 ENHRY and CDR2 SYGVKD. CDR3 DNA: TGTGCCATCAGAAGCCGGGACACCAGGGCGGTATTCTTT. As protein: CAIRSRDTRAVFF.